The rows below give T cell receptor beta chains drawn from one sample of a study of blood T cells in healthy people across ages. TCRdb reanalysed the 5' RACE reads using MiXCR and keeps one entry per CDR3 protein. The top ten clones hold less than 20% of a sample with 450,000 to 700,000 distinct CDR3 sequences, 25% to 30% of them seen once. Sequences were obtained from blood. The source is a woman in her 70s in good health. Each CDR3 is given without its conserved first and last residue. Each record gives: V gene, J gene, CDR3 protein.

>TRBV25-1|TRBJ2-5
ASSASSGGAETQY
>TRBV11-2|TRBJ1-1
ASSLDSRARAF
>TRBV29-1|TRBJ2-3
SVGSSTDTQY
>TRBV4-2|TRBJ1-6
ASSQDRGGNSPLH
>TRBV11-2|TRBJ1-1
ASTIGVGAF
>TRBV5-1|TRBJ1-1
ASSTGPGGEAF
>TRBV3-1|TRBJ2-2
ASSQHGELF
>TRBV20-1|TRBJ2-4
SGLLPAGAKNIQY
>TRBV4-3|TRBJ1-1
ASSQDRRGEAF
>TRBV3-1|TRBJ1-1
ASTVTGVETEAF
>TRBV6-6|TRBJ1-2
AGSYSTGTGGFNYGYT
>TRBV7-2|TRBJ1-3
ASSFSATLSGNTIY
>TRBV20-1|TRBJ1-2
SARASGTNYGYT
>TRBV7-2|TRBJ2-5
ASTPKETQY
>TRBV21-1|TRBJ2-5
ASSKATGSGEEETQY
>TRBV19|TRBJ2-2
ASTLLLNTGELF
>TRBV27|TRBJ2-2
ASSSLLDRGYTGELF
>TRBV7-2|TRBJ1-6
ASSTKQGSPLH
>TRBV11-2|TRBJ2-5
ASSPGLKLF
>TRBV20-1|TRBJ1-4
STREGFNEKLF